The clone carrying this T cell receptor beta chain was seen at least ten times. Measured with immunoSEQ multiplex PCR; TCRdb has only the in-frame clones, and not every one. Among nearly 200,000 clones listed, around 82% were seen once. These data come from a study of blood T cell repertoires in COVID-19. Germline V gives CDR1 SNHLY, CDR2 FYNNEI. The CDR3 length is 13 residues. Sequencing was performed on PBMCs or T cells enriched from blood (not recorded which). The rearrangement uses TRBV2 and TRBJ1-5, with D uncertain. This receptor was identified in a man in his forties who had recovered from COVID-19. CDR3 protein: CASGQDLNQPQHF. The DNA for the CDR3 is TGTGCAAGCGGGCAGGATCTTAATCAGCCCCAGCATTTT.